This entry lists 17 T cell receptor beta chains sequenced from one sample in a study of blood T cell repertoires in COVID-19. Clones were sequenced by immunoSEQ multiplex PCR, and TCRdb holds only the in-frame ones, with some missing. The data show 250,000 to 300,000 clones, with roughly 84% seen just once and roughly 3.1% held by the top ten. The sample consisted of PBMCs or T cells enriched from blood (not recorded which). The receptor set was obtained from a man in his fifties who had recovered from COVID-19.

This clone was recorded only once. The rearrangement links TRBV27 to TRBJ1-3; 11 bases agree with TRBD1. Trimming took 6 bases from V and 4 from J; bases not matched to a gene: 11. The CDR3 totals 17 residues. Germline values: CDR1 MNHEY, CDR2 SMNVEV (reference sequence). The CDR3 here is CASSRLGQGARGNTIYF. CDR3 coding DNA: TGTGCCAGCAGCCGACTCGGACAGGGGGCGAGAGGAAACACCATATATTTT.

This clone appeared a few times. The chain's CDR3 is CASSRLPGTSAYNEQFF. The CDR3 coding sequence is TGTGCCAGCAGTCGTTTACCCGGGACTAGCGCATACAATGAGCAGTTCTTC. The chain is built from TRBV6-6 and TRBJ2-1; TRBD2 agrees at 10 bases. Germline trimming cut 5 bases from V and 4 bases from J; bases unmatched to any gene: 11. The germline V gene encodes CDR1 MNHNY and CDR2 SVGAGI (reference sequence). The CDR3 is 17 residues long.

The V gene is TRBV12-3 or TRBV12-4, the J gene TRBJ2-1; TRBD1 matches 7 bases. J lost 3 bases, V lost 7 bases, and 3 bases had no gene match. The CDR3 is 13 residues long. DNA of the CDR3: TGTGCCAGCAAGCAGGGGGTCTACAATGAGCAGTTCTTC. Protein product: CASKQGVYNEQFF.

The CDR3 protein is CASSHLPGQGLGGYTF. CDR3 coding DNA: TGTGCCAGCAGCCACCTTCCGGGACAGGGATTGGGTGGCTACACCTTC. The V call is TRBV3-1 (or the pseudogene TRBV3-2), the J call TRBJ1-2, with 9 bases that match TRBD1. V shed 3 bases, J shed 7 bases, and the junction held 12 bases outside the gene matches. Germline V gene sequence: CDR1 LGHDT, CDR2 YNNKEL (reference sequence). The CDR3 runs 16 residues.

CDR3 sequence: CASRASGGGYGYTF. For the CDR3, the DNA is TGTGCCAGCAGGGCGTCGGGGGGAGGCTATGGCTACACCTTC. The gene calls are TRBV6-5 and TRBJ1-2; D perhaps matches TRBD1 (5 bases). V lost 6 bases and J lost 4, with 15 bases in between. This CDR3 contains 14 residues. CDR1 is MNHEY, CDR2 SVGAGI, per germline.

V gene TRBV5-1 combines with J gene TRBJ2-7; 9 bases are a match to TRBD2. V shed 3 bases, J shed 3 bases, and the junction held 10 bases outside the gene matches. Germline CDR1 SGHRS, CDR2 YFSETQ. CDR3 length: 16 amino acids. CDR3 sequence (DNA): TGCGCCAGCAGCTCCTCGCAGGGAGCGGGAGGCTACGAGCAGTACTTC. Amino acids: CASSSSQGAGGYEQYF.

The gene calls are TRBV12-3 or TRBV12-4 and TRBJ1-2, with D possibly matching TRBD1 (5 bases). The length of the CDR3 is 13 residues. Trimming cost V 5 bases and J 8 bases, with 15 bases left between them. The CDR3, as DNA: TGTGCCAGCAGTCTTTCCGGGACTCGGGGCTACACCTTC. This gives the protein CASSLSGTRGYTF.

The V gene is TRBV4-3, the J gene TRBJ2-1; D is ambiguous. Trimming removed 0 bases at V and 0 bases at J, with 12 bases between. Germline V lookup: CDR1 LGHNA, CDR2 YSLEER. The CDR3 consists of 17 residues. The CDR3 loop reads CASSQDLRRSSYNEQFF. The DNA of the CDR3 is TGCGCCAGCAGCCAAGATTTGAGACGGAGCTCCTACAATGAGCAGTTCTTC.

J is TRBJ1-5 and V is TRBV28; possibly TRBD1 for D (6 bases). The length of the CDR3 is 16 residues. The V gene lost 6 bases and the J gene lost 6 bases, with 21 bases spanning the gap. The germline gives CDR1 MDHEN, CDR2 SYDVKM. The CDR3 DNA sequence: TGTGCCAGCAGACTACGCCGGACAGCCCGTCGTCAGCCCCAGCATTTT. It encodes CASRLRRTARRQPQHF.

The chain has TRBV10-1 and TRBJ2-1, with 8 positions matching TRBD2. J was trimmed by 3 bases and V by 0 bases; bases with no gene match: 7. Germline CDR1 WNHNN, CDR2 SYGVQD (reference sequence). The CDR3 totals 17 residues. The CDR3 bases are TGCGCCAGCAGTGAGTCCGTACTAGCGGAGATCTACAATGAGCAGTTCTTC. This gives the protein CASSESVLAEIYNEQFF.

The chain links TRBV28 to TRBJ1-2, with 8 bases fitting TRBD1. The CDR3 extends over 14 amino acids. CDR1 is MDHEN and CDR2 is SYDVKM in the germline V gene. V was clipped by 6 bases and J by 5 bases; unmatched bases: 8. CDR3: CASSGGTGLYGYTF. CDR3 nucleotide sequence: TGTGCCAGCAGCGGGGGGACAGGCCTATATGGCTACACCTTC.

The J gene is TRBJ1-4, the V gene TRBV30; possible D gene TRBD1, 6 bases. V gave up 4 bases and J gave up 1 base, with 13 bases separating them. The CDR3 has 15 amino acids. CDR1 and CDR2 (germline): GTSNPN, SVGIG (reference sequence). CDR3 sequence: CAWNGGRLTNEKLFF. In nucleotides, the CDR3 is TGTGCCTGGAACGGGGGGCGATTAACTAATGAAAAACTGTTTTTT.

This chain joins TRBV19 and TRBJ1-1; the D gene is possibly TRBD1 (5 bases). This CDR3 contains 13 residues. V was trimmed by 5 bases and J by 6 bases, leaving 13 bases between them. CDR1 and CDR2 from the germline V gene are LNHDA and SQIVND (reference sequence). CDR3 nucleotides: TGTGCCAGTAGTGATAAATGGGGCGCTGAAGCTTTCTTT. It translates to CASSDKWGAEAFF.

The chain uses TRBV5-4 and TRBJ2-5; 8 bases align to TRBD2. V trimming: 4 bases; J trimming: 4 bases; junction bases outside the gene matches: 12. The CDR3 runs 16 residues. Germline V CDR1 and CDR2: SGHNT, YYREEE (reference sequence). The CDR3 sequence: CASSNGGGQLLETQYF. The CDR3 DNA sequence: TGTGCCAGCAGCAACGGGGGGGGCCAGCTGTTAGAGACCCAGTACTTC.

This chain joins TRBV14 and TRBJ1-3, with D unclear. Germline V CDR1 and CDR2: SGHDN, FVKESK. There are 15 residues in the CDR3. Between the trimmed V and J ends, which lost 4 bases and 0 bases, there was a span of 10 bases. The CDR3 DNA sequence: TGTGCCAGCAGCCTAACCCGGTCCTCTGGAAACACCATATATTTT. It encodes CASSLTRSSGNTIYF.

The chain employs TRBV20-1 and TRBJ1-2; D is unclear. This CDR3 region has 12 residues. The germline V and J ends were trimmed by 3 bases and 0 bases, with 5 bases remaining between them. Germline CDR1 and CDR2: DFQATT and SNEGSKA (reference sequence). This CDR3 reads CSASTANYGYTF. The CDR3 DNA reads TGCAGTGCTAGTACAGCTAACTATGGCTACACCTTC.

A single count supports this clone. This sequence joins TRBV24-1 and TRBJ2-1; D may be TRBD1 (6 bases). CDR3 length equals 16 residues. Trimming took 4 bases from V and 5 from J, leaving 17 bases between them. Germline V gene data show CDR1 as KGHDR and CDR2 as SFDVKD. Written as DNA, the CDR3 is TGTGCCACCAGTGACCCACAGGGCGAGATGGACAATGAGCAGTTCTTC. It encodes CATSDPQGEMDNEQFF.